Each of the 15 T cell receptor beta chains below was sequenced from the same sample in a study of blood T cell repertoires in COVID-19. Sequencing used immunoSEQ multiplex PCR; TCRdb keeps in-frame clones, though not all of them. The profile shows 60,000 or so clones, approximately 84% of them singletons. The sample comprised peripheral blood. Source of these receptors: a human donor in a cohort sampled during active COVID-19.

DNA for the CDR3: TGCGCCAGCAGCTTCCCCATGACAGGACCGAACACTGAAGCTTTCTTT. This sequence encodes CASSFPMTGPNTEAFF. The V and J genes are TRBV5-1 and TRBJ1-1; possibly TRBD1 for D (6 bases). The V gene lost 2 bases and the J gene lost 1 base, with 15 bases spanning the gap. Germline V lookup: CDR1 SGHRS, CDR2 YFSETQ. The CDR3 runs 16 residues.

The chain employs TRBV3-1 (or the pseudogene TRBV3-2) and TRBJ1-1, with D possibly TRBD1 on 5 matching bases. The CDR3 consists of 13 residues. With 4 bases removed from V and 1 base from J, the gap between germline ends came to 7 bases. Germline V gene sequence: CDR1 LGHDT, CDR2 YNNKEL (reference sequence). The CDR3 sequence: CASSPQGNTEAFF. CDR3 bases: TGTGCCAGCAGCCCCCAGGGGAACACTGAAGCTTTCTTT.

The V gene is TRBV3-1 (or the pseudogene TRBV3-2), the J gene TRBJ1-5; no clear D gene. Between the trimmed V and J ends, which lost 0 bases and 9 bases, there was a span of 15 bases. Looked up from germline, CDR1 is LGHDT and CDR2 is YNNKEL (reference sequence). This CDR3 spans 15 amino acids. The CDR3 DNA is TGTGCCAGCAGCCAAGATGTGAGCAAAAATGGGCCCCAGCATTTT. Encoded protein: CASSQDVSKNGPQHF.

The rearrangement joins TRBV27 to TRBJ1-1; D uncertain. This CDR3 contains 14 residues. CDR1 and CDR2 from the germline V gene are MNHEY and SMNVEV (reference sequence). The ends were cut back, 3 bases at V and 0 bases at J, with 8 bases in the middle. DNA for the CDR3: TGTGCCAGCAGTTTCCGGAGCATGAACACTGAAGCTTTCTTT. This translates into CASSFRSMNTEAFF.

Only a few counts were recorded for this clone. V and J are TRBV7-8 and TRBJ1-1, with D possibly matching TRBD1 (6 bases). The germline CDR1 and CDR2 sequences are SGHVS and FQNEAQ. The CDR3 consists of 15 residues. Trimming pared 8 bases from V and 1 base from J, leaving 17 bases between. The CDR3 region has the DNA TGTGCCAGCCAATTACAGGGTTTGAGGAACACTGAAGCTTTCTTT. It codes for CASQLQGLRNTEAFF. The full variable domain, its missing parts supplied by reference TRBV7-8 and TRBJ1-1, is GAGVSQSPRYKVAKRGQDVALRCDPISGHVSLFWYQQALGQGPEFLTYFQNEAQLDKSGLPSDRFFAERPEGSVSTLKIQRTQQEDSAVYLCASQLQGLRNTEAFFGQGTRLTVV.

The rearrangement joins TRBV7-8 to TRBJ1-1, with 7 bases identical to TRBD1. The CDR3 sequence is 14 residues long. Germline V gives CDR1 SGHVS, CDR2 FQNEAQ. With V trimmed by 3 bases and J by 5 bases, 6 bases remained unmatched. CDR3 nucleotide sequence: TGTGCCAGCAGCTTCAATACCAGGGGGACTGAAGCTTTCTTT. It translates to CASSFNTRGTEAFF. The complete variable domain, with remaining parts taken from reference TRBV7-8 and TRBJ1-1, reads GAGVSQSPRYKVAKRGQDVALRCDPISGHVSLFWYQQALGQGPEFLTYFQNEAQLDKSGLPSDRFFAERPEGSVSTLKIQRTQQEDSAVYLCASSFNTRGTEAFFGQGTRLTVV.

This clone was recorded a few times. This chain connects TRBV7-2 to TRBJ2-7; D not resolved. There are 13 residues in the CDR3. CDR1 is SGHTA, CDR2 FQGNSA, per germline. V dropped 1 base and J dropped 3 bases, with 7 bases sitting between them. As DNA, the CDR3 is TGTGCCAGCAGCTTAGGCACCTACTACGAGCAGTACTTC. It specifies CASSLGTYYEQYF.

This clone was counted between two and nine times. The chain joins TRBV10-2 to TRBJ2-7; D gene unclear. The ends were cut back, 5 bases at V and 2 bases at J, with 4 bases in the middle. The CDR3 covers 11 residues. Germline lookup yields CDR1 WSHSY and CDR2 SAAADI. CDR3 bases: TGCGCCAGCAGTCCCACCTACGAGCAGTACTTC. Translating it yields CASSPTYEQYF.

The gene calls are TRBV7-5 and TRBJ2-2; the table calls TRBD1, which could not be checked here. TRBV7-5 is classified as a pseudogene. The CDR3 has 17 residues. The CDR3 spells CARSRGYDRGTTGELFF. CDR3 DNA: TGTGCCAGAAGCCGCGGATACGACAGGGGTACGACCGGGGAGCTGTTTTTT.

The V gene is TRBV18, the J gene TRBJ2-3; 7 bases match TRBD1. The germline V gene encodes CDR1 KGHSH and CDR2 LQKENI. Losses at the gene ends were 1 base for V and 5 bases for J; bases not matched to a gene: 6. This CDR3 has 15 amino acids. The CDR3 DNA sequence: TGTGCCAGCTCACCACAAGAGACAGGGATAGATACGCAGTATTTT. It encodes CASSPQETGIDTQYF.

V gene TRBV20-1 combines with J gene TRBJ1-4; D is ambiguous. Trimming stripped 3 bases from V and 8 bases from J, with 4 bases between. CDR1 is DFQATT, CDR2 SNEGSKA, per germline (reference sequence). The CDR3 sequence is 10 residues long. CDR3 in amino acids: CSARAEKLFF. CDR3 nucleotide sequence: TGCAGTGCTAGGGCCGAAAAACTGTTTTTT.

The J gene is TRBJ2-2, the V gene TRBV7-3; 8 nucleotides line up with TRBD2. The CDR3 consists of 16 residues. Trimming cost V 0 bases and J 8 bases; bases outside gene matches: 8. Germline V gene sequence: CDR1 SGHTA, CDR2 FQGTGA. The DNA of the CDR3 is TGTGCCAGCAGCTTAACAGGGGCTAGCGGGTTTGGGGAGCTGTTTTTT. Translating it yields CASSLTGASGFGELFF.

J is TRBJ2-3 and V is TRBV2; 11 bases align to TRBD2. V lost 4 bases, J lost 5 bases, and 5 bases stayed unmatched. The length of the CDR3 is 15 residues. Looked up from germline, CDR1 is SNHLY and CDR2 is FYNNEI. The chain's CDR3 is CASSVLAGGIDTQYF. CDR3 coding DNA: TGTGCCAGCAGTGTTCTAGCGGGAGGCATAGATACGCAGTATTTT.

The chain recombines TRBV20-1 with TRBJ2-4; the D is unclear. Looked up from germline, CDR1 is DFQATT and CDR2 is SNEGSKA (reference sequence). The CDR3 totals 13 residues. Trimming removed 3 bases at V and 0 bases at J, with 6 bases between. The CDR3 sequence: CSASYLAKNIQYF. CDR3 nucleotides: TGCAGTGCTAGTTATCTAGCCAAAAACATTCAGTACTTC.

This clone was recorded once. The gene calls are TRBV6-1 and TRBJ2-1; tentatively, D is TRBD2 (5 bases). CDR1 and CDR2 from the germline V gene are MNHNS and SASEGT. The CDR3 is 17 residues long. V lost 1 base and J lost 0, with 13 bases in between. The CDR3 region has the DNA TGTGCCAGCAGTGAAGTCTTAGCGTCGAGCTCCTACAATGAGCAGTTCTTC. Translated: CASSEVLASSSYNEQFF.